This T cell receptor (beta chain) was documented in a study of T cell responses to AZD1222 COVID-19 vaccine. Study background: Second-dose schedules of about 4 or about 12 weeks were combined.

J was trimmed by 1 base and V by 2 bases; bases with no gene match: 2. Germline V lookup: CDR1 MGHDK, CDR2 SYGVNS. The CDR3 extends over 14 amino acids. Assay: immunoSEQ multiplex PCR; the TCRdb copy retains only in-frame clones and omits some. The sample holds about 150,000 clones; 85% to 95% are singletons and the top ten take approximately 2.2%. Study-wide results and caveats: Researchers took repertoire samples only after the peak T cell response had come. Close to half of spike-specific TCRs reportedly recognize unmutated variant regions. Possibly, clonal diversity was underestimated; donors were largely white British and included more females.

This clone turned up a few times. Its antigen is unidentified. This clonotype was sampled from an adult in good health. The chain carries TRBV25-1 and TRBJ2-7, with 7 bases identical to TRBD1. The material was peripheral blood, obtained on day 0 of AZD1222 vaccination. CDR3 loop: CASSEGTVSYEQYF. The CDR3 bases are TGTGCCAGCAGTGAAGGGACAGTTTCCTACGAGCAGTACTTC.